These T cell receptor beta chains were read from a single sample in a study of blood T cell repertoires in COVID-19. The table came from immunoSEQ multiplex PCR; TCRdb's copy has only in-frame clones and leaves some out. Here the sample spans 90,000 to 120,000 clones, roughly nine tenths being singletons. The sequenced material came from peripheral blood. These receptors were obtained from a woman of 80 years or more with acute or convalescent COVID-19. The CDR3 runs from the conserved cysteine through the conserved F or W. D genes are given only for firm matches. Clone size appears in some rows only: once, few, many, or a class for an expanded clone.

J gene: TRBJ1-1; clone size: NA; V gene: TRBV6-5; D gene: TRBD1; CDR3 protein: CASTRGQGRFEAFF; CDR3 DNA: TGTGCCAGCACCAGGGGACAGGGAAGATTTGAAGCTTTCTTT
J gene: TRBJ1-6; clone size: NA; V gene: TRBV5-6; D gene: TRBD1; CDR3 protein: CASSLELGGIAPLHF; CDR3 DNA: TGTGCCAGCAGCTTGGAATTAGGGGGCATTGCACCCCTCCACTTT
J gene: TRBJ2-1; clone size: NA; V gene: TRBV15; D gene: NA; CDR3 protein: CATSRDLGGFSYNEQFF; CDR3 DNA: TGTGCCACCAGCAGAGATCTAGGAGGGTTTTCCTACAATGAGCAGTTCTTC
J gene: TRBJ2-1; clone size: NA; V gene: TRBV27; D gene: NA; CDR3 protein: CASSLYGTQNNEQFF; CDR3 DNA: TGTGCCAGCAGTTTATATGGGACTCAGAACAATGAGCAGTTCTTC
J gene: TRBJ2-7; clone size: NA; V gene: TRBV2; D gene: TRBD2; CDR3 protein: CASRPGTSGFFSYEQYF; CDR3 DNA: TGTGCCAGCAGACCCGGGACTAGCGGTTTCTTCTCCTACGAGCAGTACTTC
J gene: TRBJ1-4; clone size: NA; V gene: TRBV6-5; D gene: NA; CDR3 protein: CASSYSRIGSREKLFF; CDR3 DNA: TGTGCCAGCAGTTACTCGAGAATAGGGAGTCGTGAAAAACTGTTTTTT
J gene: TRBJ2-7; clone size: NA; V gene: TRBV7-2; D gene: TRBD1; CDR3 protein: CASSSLQGAKYEQYF; CDR3 DNA: TGTGCCAGCAGCTCGCTACAGGGGGCTAAGTACGAGCAGTACTTC
J gene: TRBJ2-3; clone size: NA; V gene: TRBV12-3/TRBV12-4; D gene: NA; CDR3 protein: CASSLFVDTQYF; CDR3 DNA: TGTGCCAGCAGTTTATTCGTAGATACGCAGTATTTT
J gene: TRBJ1-2; clone size: once; V gene: TRBV18; D gene: NA; CDR3 protein: CASSPRTANYGYTF; CDR3 DNA: TGTGCCAGCTCACCGCGGACAGCAAACTATGGCTACACCTTC
J gene: TRBJ1-2; clone size: NA; V gene: TRBV11-2; D gene: TRBD1; CDR3 protein: CASSPGQGAYGYTF; CDR3 DNA: TGTGCCAGCAGTCCGGGACAGGGGGCCTATGGCTACACCTTC
J gene: TRBJ2-2; clone size: once; V gene: TRBV7-9; D gene: NA; CDR3 protein: CASSRSAGINTGELFF; CDR3 DNA: TGTGCCAGCAGCCGGTCGGCAGGGATAAACACCGGGGAGCTGTTTTTT
J gene: TRBJ1-2; clone size: NA; V gene: TRBV10-3; D gene: TRBD1; CDR3 protein: CAISERGQDSNGYTF; CDR3 DNA: TGTGCCATCAGTGAGAGGGGACAGGACTCGAATGGCTACACCTTC
J gene: TRBJ2-5; clone size: NA; V gene: TRBV5-1; D gene: NA; CDR3 protein: CASSLMILGARPQETQYF; CDR3 DNA: TGCGCCAGCAGCTTAATGATTTTGGGAGCCCGACCGCAAGAGACCCAGTACTTC
J gene: TRBJ2-1; clone size: NA; V gene: TRBV4-2; D gene: NA; CDR3 protein: CASSQESAWGTTIYNEQFF; CDR3 DNA: TGTGCCAGCAGCCAAGAATCCGCCTGGGGGACAACGATCTACAATGAGCAGTTCTTC
J gene: TRBJ2-3; clone size: NA; V gene: TRBV24-1; D gene: NA; CDR3 protein: CATRDLYTDTQYF; CDR3 DNA: TGTGCCACCAGGGACTTGTACACAGATACGCAGTATTTT
J gene: TRBJ1-1; clone size: NA; V gene: TRBV5-5; D gene: TRBD1; CDR3 protein: CASSPTSWTGTTEAFF; CDR3 DNA: TGTGCCAGCAGCCCTACATCATGGACAGGGACCACTGAAGCTTTCTTT
J gene: TRBJ2-7; clone size: NA; V gene: TRBV28; D gene: NA; CDR3 protein: CASIPGGGQGYEQYF; CDR3 DNA: TGTGCCAGCATACCGGGGGGGGGACAGGGCTACGAGCAGTACTTC
J gene: TRBJ1-5; clone size: NA; V gene: TRBV21-1; D gene: NA; CDR3 protein: CASSKKVRSHQPQHF; CDR3 DNA: TGTGCCAGCAGCAAAAAGGTGAGGAGTCATCAGCCCCAGCATTTT
J gene: TRBJ2-1; clone size: NA; V gene: TRBV19; D gene: NA; CDR3 protein: CASSMQDSRNEQFF; CDR3 DNA: TGTGCCAGTAGTATGCAGGACAGTCGCAATGAGCAGTTCTTC
J gene: TRBJ2-3; clone size: NA; V gene: TRBV2; D gene: NA; CDR3 protein: CASSRQVTTDTQYF; CDR3 DNA: TGTGCCAGCAGCAGACAGGTGACTACAGATACGCAGTATTTT
J gene: TRBJ2-2; clone size: NA; V gene: TRBV4-1; D gene: NA; CDR3 protein: CASSQLVTGELFF; CDR3 DNA: TGCGCCAGCAGCCAACTCGTTACCGGGGAGCTGTTTTTT
J gene: TRBJ2-7; clone size: NA; V gene: TRBV11-2; D gene: TRBD1; CDR3 protein: CASSAQGDEQYF; CDR3 DNA: TGTGCCAGCAGCGCGCAGGGGGACGAGCAGTACTTC
J gene: TRBJ2-7; clone size: NA; V gene: TRBV27; D gene: NA; CDR3 protein: CASRAKVGGARGYEQYF; CDR3 DNA: TGTGCCAGCAGAGCTAAGGTTGGCGGCGCACGGGGCTACGAGCAGTACTTC